This T cell receptor (beta chain) was documented in a study of OX40 agonist ivuxolimab in advanced cancers. Background on the whole study: Ivuxolimab was a fully human IgG2 agonistic monoclonal antibody targeting the costimulatory receptor OX40 (CD134). The point of sequencing TCRbeta in the periphery was to test whether ivuxolimab changed TCR sequence diversity and drove clonal T-cell expansion. Of the roughly 51 patients in dose escalation, 19 had hepatocellular carcinoma, roughly 15 had melanoma, 9 had renal cell carcinoma and 9 had head and neck cancer. Intravenous ivuxolimab was administered to patients every 2 weeks at six dose levels: 0.01, 0.1, 0.3, 1.5, 3 and 10 mg/kg. Patients were allowed to have had prior anti-PD-1, anti-PD-L1 or anti-CTLA-4 therapy, and more than 30% of the dose-escalation patients had previously received checkpoint inhibitors. Three dose-escalation patients achieved partial responses, one with hepatocellular carcinoma and two with cutaneous melanoma. The paper describes the monotherapy dose-escalation part (N ≈ 49 patients) of the phase I trial of ivuxolimab. The dose-escalation cohort was around 83% male with a mean age of approximately 59 years, ranging from about 20 to 80.

Findings and caveats that apply to the study as a whole: At doses of 0.1 to 3.0 mg/kg, clonal expansion of both CD4+ and CD8+ blood T cells was observed from baseline to week 6. Low levels of normalized T-cell clonal expansion were also seen in some patients who did not respond. In the 0.1-3.0 mg/kg groups, partial responders had among the lowest normalized peripheral clonal expansion, particularly in CD8+ T cells. Which antigens the clonally expanded peripheral T cells were specific for was not determined. On average, CD8+ T cells showed more expanded clones than CD4+ T cells after ivuxolimab.

Patients with autoimmune disease history or receiving systemic immunosuppression were excluded from the trial. Peripheral blood for TCR sequencing was collected from all dose cohorts at baseline, on cycle 4 day 1, and on cycle 7 day 1. Samples came from an open-label, multicenter, first-in-human phase I dose-escalation trial of ivuxolimab. Adults with locally advanced or metastatic melanoma, renal cell, hepatocellular, or head and neck squamous cell carcinoma were enrolled in the trial. CD4+ and CD8+ T cells were sorted separately from peripheral blood before TCR sequencing. Genomic DNA was isolated from the sorted cells so that the TCRbeta CDR3 region could be sequenced. The immunoSEQ Assay was used for sequencing of TCRbeta CDR3 regions. Entries here come from immuneACCESS through TCRdb and include only in-frame sequences with V and J called. Some clones fail to appear in such tables; in the studies checked, an unresolved V gene covers under half of the shortfall, and the cause of the remainder is unknown. This sample gives around 72,000 clones in total; around 90% of them show up just once. Approximately 2.8% of the sample comes from the top ten.

Turning to this clone: Which antigen it targets is not known. The record has no base qualities; no much larger clone is one base away.

According to the germline V gene, CDR1 reads SNHLY and CDR2 reads FYNNEI. The CDR3 runs 16 residues from the cysteine to the phenylalanine. Of the read, only the CDR3 DNA is kept; its 48 bases are in frame from base 1. Trimming takes 6 bases off V and 6 bases off J; junction bases not matched to a gene: 13. The specimen was CD4+ or CD8+ T cells sorted from blood, collected in a trial of the OX40 agonist ivuxolimab. This receptor was taken from an adult with an advanced solid tumor such as melanoma, head and neck, liver or kidney cancer. This chain joins TRBV2 to TRBJ2-7; 11 central nucleotides agree with TRBD2. CDR3 region: CASSDPPSGRPPEQYF. The sequenced DNA: TGTGCCAGCAGCGATCCCCCTAGCGGGAGGCCGCCCGAGCAGTACTTC.